The entry below describes one TCR beta chain. Its antigen is not identified. The donors, all of them Caucasian adults, lived in Nashville, Tennessee. These data belong to a study of shared clonotypes between healthy human individuals. Study-wide context: Contributing individuals were a couple of females and a few males aged 18 to 49. Whole-study findings and limits: Sampling covered nothing but blood. Tissue TCR repertoires likely differ from those found in blood. Enrolling few donors narrowed the genetic and exposure-history diversity that was represented.

V was pared by 1 base and J by 6 bases, with 11 bases of the junction left unmatched. Per the germline V gene, CDR1 is SGHDN and CDR2 is FVKESK. The CDR3 is 16 residues long. Measured with immunoSEQ multiplex PCR; TCRdb has only the in-frame clones, and not every one. Of 450,000 to 500,000 clones in the sample, more than 75% were seen once. The chain carries TRBV14 and TRBJ2-7, with 8 bases aligning to TRBD2. The TCR originated in a woman between 40 and 50 years old in good health. Some clones in this sample may be carry-over from other donors' samples. Sequenced input: PBMCs. The CDR3 DNA follows: TGTGCCAGCAGCCAAGGGGGAAGCGGGAGAGGAGGCGAGCAGTACTTC. It yields the protein CASSQGGSGRGGEQYF. Full variable domain (rest looked up from reference TRBV14 and TRBJ2-7): EAGVTQFPSHSVIEKGQTVTLRCDPISGHDNLYWYRRVMGKEIKFLLHFVKESKQDESGMPNNRFLAERTGGTYSTLKVQPAELEDSGVYFCASSQGGSGRGGEQYFGPGTRLTVT.